The 18 T cell receptor beta chains below all came from one sample that was sequenced in a study of blood T cell repertoires in COVID-19. Produced via immunoSEQ multiplex PCR; TCRdb's table is partial and in-frame only. This sample yields about 160,000 clones, of which approximately 81% are seen a single time; roughly 18% belongs to the top ten. The sequencing input was PBMCs or T cells enriched from blood (not recorded which). All receptors derive from a man aged 55-75 years who had recovered from COVID-19.

The sample holds many counts of this clone. CDR3 in amino acids: CASSYRRGGNHEQFF. The CDR3 DNA is TGTGCCAGCAGTTATCGGAGGGGAGGTAACCATGAGCAGTTCTTC. This chain uses TRBV6-5 with TRBJ2-1; possibly TRBD2 for D (6 bases). The CDR3 length is 15 residues. Trimming took off 3 bases at V and 8 bases at J, with 17 bases between the two ends. In germline, CDR1 is MNHEY, CDR2 SVGAGI.

The V call is TRBV19, the J call TRBJ2-5; D not certain. Looked up from germline, CDR1 is LNHDA and CDR2 is SQIVND (reference sequence). The ends were cut back, 8 bases at V and 10 bases at J, with 11 bases in the middle. CDR3 length equals 10 residues. The CDR3 protein is CASGPSGQYF. The CDR3 bases are TGTGCCAGTGGTCCGTCGGGCCAGTACTTC.

This clone was detected only once. The chain has TRBV19 and TRBJ1-2, with D perhaps TRBD1 (6 bases). This CDR3 has 14 residues. Trimming removed 1 base from V and 3 bases from J, with 9 bases in between. The germline CDR1 and CDR2 sequences are LNHDA and SQIVND (reference sequence). The CDR3 here is CASSIARQDYGYTF. In DNA, the CDR3 is TGTGCCAGTAGTATAGCCCGACAGGACTATGGCTACACCTTC.

This clone was seen at least ten times. The V call is TRBV30, the J call TRBJ1-2, with D tentatively TRBD1 (6 bases). The CDR3 has 13 amino acids. The germline CDR1 and CDR2 sequences are GTSNPN and SVGIG (reference sequence). The ends were cut back, 3 bases at V and 6 bases at J, with 14 bases in the middle. The CDR3 DNA reads as TGTGCCTGGAGCTTCCCCTCAGGGGATGGCTACACCTTC. It codes for CAWSFPSGDGYTF. The full variable domain, completed using reference TRBV30 and TRBJ1-2, is SQTIHQWPATLVQPVGSPLSLECTVEGTSNPNLYWYRQAAGRGLQLLFYSVGIGQISSEVPQNLSASRPQDRQFILSSKKLLLSDSGFYLCAWSFPSGDGYTFGSGTRLTVV.

The genes are TRBV2 and TRBJ2-1, with 14 nucleotides matching TRBD2. This CDR3 has 20 residues. The germline V gene encodes CDR1 SNHLY and CDR2 FYNNEI. V shed 2 bases, J shed 6 bases, and the junction held 15 bases outside the gene matches. The CDR3 reads CASSELHTGTSGSGGNEQFF. CDR3 DNA sequence: TGTGCCAGCAGTGAACTACACACGGGGACTAGCGGGAGTGGGGGCAATGAGCAGTTCTTC.

The table lists this clone with a few counts. The CDR3 region is CATAGTGVGETQYF. The CDR3 DNA reads as TGTGCCACTGCCGGGACAGGGGTAGGAGAGACCCAGTACTTC. The rearrangement uses TRBV19 and TRBJ2-5; TRBD1 agrees at 10 bases. The germline gives CDR1 LNHDA, CDR2 SQIVND (reference sequence). The ends lost 10 bases at V and 4 bases at J; junction bases unmatched: 9. The CDR3 totals 14 residues.

The V and J genes are TRBV3-1 (or the pseudogene TRBV3-2) and TRBJ1-2; TRBD1 matches at 9 bases. Germline-derived CDR1 and CDR2 are LGHDT and YNNKEL (reference sequence). The CDR3 runs to 15 residues. V dropped 4 bases and J dropped 8; count of bases not matched to a gene: 11. The CDR3 protein is CASSRAGTGTVGYTF. The CDR3 DNA follows: TGTGCCAGCAGCCGAGCCGGGACAGGGACTGTAGGCTACACCTTC.

This clone came up a few times. The V gene is TRBV11-1, the J gene TRBJ2-5; 13 positions match TRBD2. The CDR3 covers 16 residues. V trimming: 3 bases; J trimming: 5 bases; junction bases outside the gene matches: 6. Germline V gene data show CDR1 as SGHAT and CDR2 as FQDESV (reference sequence). The DNA for the CDR3 is TGTGCCAGCAGCTTTCAGAAACTAGCGGGAGGGGAGACCCAGTACTTC. The encoded protein is CASSFQKLAGGETQYF.

The V and J genes are TRBV2 and TRBJ2-5, with TRBD2 matching 9 bases. With V trimmed by 0 bases and J by 2 bases, 4 bases remained unmatched. The CDR3 is 16 residues long. The germline gives CDR1 SNHLY, CDR2 FYNNEI. CDR3 amino acids: CASSEARAGGQETQYF. In DNA, the CDR3 is TGTGCCAGCAGTGAAGCAAGGGCGGGGGGGCAAGAGACCCAGTACTTC.

In its sample, this clone was seen a few times. The CDR3: CASSPGTTGYGYTF. DNA for the CDR3: TGTGCCAGCTCACCAGGCACCACAGGCTATGGCTACACCTTC. The gene calls are TRBV18 and TRBJ1-2; maybe TRBD1 (5 bases). V lost 2 bases, J lost 4 bases, and 11 bases lay in between. The V gene's germline CDR1 is KGHSH and CDR2 LQKENI. The CDR3 is 14 amino acids.

The V gene is TRBV15, the J gene TRBJ2-3, with 8 bases that match TRBD1. Trimming at V came to 0 bases and at J to 3 bases, leaving 2 bases not matched to a gene. The CDR3 is 15 residues long. Germline-derived CDR1 and CDR2 are LNHNV and YYDKDF (reference sequence). Here the CDR3 reads CATSRDRQGTDTQYF. CDR3 DNA sequence: TGTGCCACCAGCAGAGATCGACAGGGGACAGATACGCAGTATTTT.

This CDR3 is CASSKDSVSYEQYF. For the CDR3, the DNA is TGTGCCAGCAGCAAAGACAGCGTCTCCTACGAGCAGTACTTC. The V and J genes are TRBV7-8 and TRBJ2-7; perhaps TRBD1 as D (5 bases). CDR1 and CDR2 (germline): SGHVS, FQNEAQ. The ends were cut back, 5 bases at V and 0 bases at J, with 11 bases in the middle. CDR3 length: 14 amino acids.

In DNA, the CDR3 is TGTGCCAGCAGCTTACGTCTACCCGCGGACACCGGGGAGCTGTTTTTT. It translates to CASSLRLPADTGELFF. The chain recombines TRBV7-2 with TRBJ2-2; D is uncertain. Trimming removed 2 bases from V and 3 bases from J, with 13 bases in between. This CDR3 comprises 16 residues. Looked up from germline, CDR1 is SGHTA and CDR2 is FQGNSA.

V and J are TRBV9 and TRBJ2-5; tentatively, D is TRBD1 (6 bases). This CDR3 region has 17 residues. Germline V gives CDR1 SGDLS, CDR2 YYNGEE. V lost 0 bases and J lost 2, with 17 bases in between. In DNA form, the CDR3 reads TGTGCCAGCAGCGTAGGGTACTGGGACACTGTACAAGAGACCCAGTACTTC. Amino acids: CASSVGYWDTVQETQYF. The variable domain in full, with the rest retrieved from reference TRBV9 and TRBJ2-5, is DSGVTQTPKHLITATGQRVTLRCSPRSGDLSVYWYQQSLDQGLQFLIQYYNGEERAKGNILERFSAQQFPDLHSELNLSSLELGDSALYFCASSVGYWDTVQETQYFGPGTRLLVL.

V is TRBV30 and J is TRBJ1-1; D unresolved. The CDR3 consists of 14 residues. The germline V and J ends were trimmed by 5 bases and 4 bases, with 17 bases remaining between them. Germline V gene lookup returns CDR1 GTSNPN and CDR2 SVGIG (reference sequence). CDR3: CAWARRGPPTEAFF. The CDR3 DNA is TGTGCCTGGGCCCGGCGGGGTCCCCCCACTGAAGCTTTCTTT. The full variable domain, rest sourced from reference TRBV30 and TRBJ1-1, is SQTIHQWPATLVQPVGSPLSLECTVEGTSNPNLYWYRQAAGRGLQLLFYSVGIGQISSEVPQNLSASRPQDRQFILSSKKLLLSDSGFYLCAWARRGPPTEAFFGQGTRLTVV.

V gene TRBV12-3 or TRBV12-4 combines with J gene TRBJ2-7, with D maybe TRBD1 (6 bases). Between the trimmed V and J ends, which lost 5 bases and 3 bases, there was a span of 11 bases. The CDR3 runs to 13 residues. The CDR3 sequence: CASSIRDNYEQYF. The CDR3 coding sequence is TGTGCCAGCAGTATCCGGGACAACTACGAGCAGTACTTC.

V gene TRBV7-8 combines with J gene TRBJ2-3, with 7 positions matching TRBD1. With V trimmed by 0 bases and J by 5 bases, 8 bases remained unmatched. Germline V CDR1 and CDR2: SGHVS, FQNEAQ. This CDR3 region has 16 residues. CDR3 protein: CASSLARGLGEDTQYF. The CDR3 bases are TGTGCCAGCAGCTTAGCGAGGGGGCTGGGTGAAGATACGCAGTATTTT.

V gene TRBV27 combines with J gene TRBJ2-3; 8 bases map to TRBD2. Germline trimming cut 5 bases from V and 6 bases from J; bases unmatched to any gene: 4. The germline V gene has CDR1 MNHEY and CDR2 SMNVEV (reference sequence). This CDR3 has 13 residues. The CDR3 DNA follows: TGTGCCAGCAGTATGACTAGCGAGGATACGCAGTATTTT. It is translated as CASSMTSEDTQYF.